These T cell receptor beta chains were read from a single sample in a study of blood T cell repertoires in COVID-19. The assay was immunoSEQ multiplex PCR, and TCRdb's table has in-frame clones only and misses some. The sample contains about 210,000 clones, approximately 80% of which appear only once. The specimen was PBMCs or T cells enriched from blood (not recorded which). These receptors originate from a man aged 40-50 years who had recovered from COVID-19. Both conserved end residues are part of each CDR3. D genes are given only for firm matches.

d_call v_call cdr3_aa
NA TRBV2 CASSRTGVGNEQFF
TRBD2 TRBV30 CAWSYGPGRAGANVLTF
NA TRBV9 CASSVPRSGELFF
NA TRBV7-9 CASSLAGSGNTIYF
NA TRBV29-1 CSVSNGWSEAFF
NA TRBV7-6 CASSSLSRSNTGELFF
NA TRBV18 CASSSQKQETQYF
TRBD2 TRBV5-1 CASSSPTSGNSGELFF
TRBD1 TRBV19 CASSRQGRPMNTEAFF
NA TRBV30 CAWSLPRARWYF
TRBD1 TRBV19 CASSPGQGTYYQPQHF
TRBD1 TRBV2 CASNRDSDTGELFF
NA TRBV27 CASSPGMANTEAFF